This T cell receptor beta chain was documented in a study of neoadjuvant nivolumab and ipilimumab in lung cancer. Study results and limitations: From pretherapy to surgery, tumor richness and clonality rose with dual therapy. Resected tumors had greater TCR richness and clonality than uninvolved lung. Blood richness before therapy tracked richness in tumors resected after neoadjuvant therapy. TCR receptors were sequenced in few samples.

CDR3 length: 14 residues. V was clipped by 2 bases and J by 2 bases, with 8 bases between them. From germline, CDR1 is MNHEY and CDR2 SVGAGI. In the case of this clone: Its antigen is still unknown.

Assay: immunoSEQ multiplex PCR; the TCRdb copy retains only in-frame clones and omits some. The sample consists of under 35,000 clones, 75% to 95% of them appearing once. The TCR comes from an adult with non-small cell lung cancer. The chain carries TRBV6-5 and TRBJ2-3; unclear D gene. The starting material was peripheral blood, obtained after neoadjuvant nivolumab, alone or with ipilimumab, at or shortly before surgery. This chain's CDR3 is CASSYPMITDTQYF. CDR3 nucleotides: TGTGCCAGCAGTTACCCGATGATCACAGATACGCAGTATTTT.